This T cell receptor beta chain was captured in a study of T-cell memory formation after mild COVID-19. Points from the study as a whole: Whether second-wave clones peaking at day 37 were SARS-CoV-2 specific went unconfirmed.

MiXCR, run by TCRdb on the 5' RACE reads, gives a single entry per CDR3 protein. The sample records 250,000 to 400,000 distinct CDR3 sequences, around an eighth being singletons. This clonotype was detected a few times. Its specificity is not known. Germline assignment: CDR1 LGHNA and CDR2 YSLEER. This CDR3 is 15 amino acids long. The V and J ends lost 0 bases and 3 bases respectively, with 12 bases between them. The chain combines TRBV4-3 with TRBJ2-7; D may be TRBD2 (5 bases). Sequenced: PBMCs or a T cell subset sorted from them (not recorded which). The sequence was collected from a man aged 18 to 30 who had mild COVID-19 (a few samples of this study predate the infection). Cell type and time point are not known. The CDR3 nucleotides read TGCGCCAGCAGCCAAGATGAGGGTAACGGCTACGAGCAGTACTTC. Its protein product is CASSQDEGNGYEQYF.